This TCR beta chain comes out of a study of persistence of HIV-infected CD4 T cells. Turning to this clone: As yet, its antigen is unknown.

The CDR3 totals 14 residues. The germline gives CDR1 MNHEY, CDR2 SVGAGI. The V end was cut by 6 bases, the J end by 0 bases, with 9 bases between. Sequencing used immunoSEQ version 4 in survey mode. Only in-frame clones appear in the TCRdb table, and some are missing; sequencing was by immunoSEQ multiplex PCR. The sample holds roughly 32,000 clones, roughly four fifths seen once. Cells were stimulated with overlapping HIV-1 Gag 15-mer peptides. CD40L-negative CD69-negative CD45RO-high memory CD4+ T cells were sorted as populations depleted of antigen-responding cells. The sample consisted of CD4+ T cells sorted from PBMCs after approximately 19-hour stimulation, taken from a patient who received antiretroviral therapy. The chain joins TRBV6-5 to TRBJ1-3; the D is unclear. The receptor's source is an adult woman with HIV who was CMV-seropositive. CDR3 in amino acids: CASRNKVSGNTIYF. The CDR3 DNA reads TGTGCCAGCAGGAACAAAGTCTCTGGAAACACCATATATTTT.